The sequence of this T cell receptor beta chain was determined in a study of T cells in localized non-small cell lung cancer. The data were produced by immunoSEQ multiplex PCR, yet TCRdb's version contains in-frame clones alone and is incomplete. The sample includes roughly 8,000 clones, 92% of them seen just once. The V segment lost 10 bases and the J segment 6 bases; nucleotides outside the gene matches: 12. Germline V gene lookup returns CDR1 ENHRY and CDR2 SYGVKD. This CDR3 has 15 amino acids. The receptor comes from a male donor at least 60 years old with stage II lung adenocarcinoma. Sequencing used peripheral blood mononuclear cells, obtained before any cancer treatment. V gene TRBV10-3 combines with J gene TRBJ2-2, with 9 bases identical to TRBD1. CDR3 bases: TGTGCCAGCCAAGGCACAGGGGGCGCGGCCGGGGAGCTGTTTTTT. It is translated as CASQGTGGAAGELFF.